These T cell receptor beta chains were read from a single sample in a study of regulatory T cells in long-lasting Graves disease. From the multiplex PCR reads, TCRdb called clonotypes with MiXCR, one entry per CDR3 protein. The sample lists around 460,000 distinct CDR3 sequences; around a fifth were seen once. Sequencing was performed on peripheral blood mononuclear cells (PBMCs), taken when the disease was refractory, from a patient treated with antithyroid drugs. The receptors come from a female donor with Graves disease. Both conserved end residues are part of each CDR3. A D gene is named only where the DNA matches it firmly. Clone sizes are given selectively: once, few, many, or a class where the clone is expanded.

clone_size: many
d_call: TRBD1
j_call: TRBJ1-5
v_call: TRBV19
cdr3_aa: CASWTGRNQPQHF
cdr3_nt: TGTGCCAGTTGGACAGGGAGAAATCAGCCCCAGCATTTT

clone_size: NA
d_call: NA
j_call: TRBJ1-6
v_call: TRBV27
cdr3_aa: CASSLGKGYSPLHF
cdr3_nt: TGTGCCAGCAGTTTAGGGAAGGGTTATTCACCCCTCCACTTT

clone_size: NA
d_call: NA
j_call: TRBJ2-3
v_call: TRBV11-2
cdr3_aa: CASAPRRDTDTQYF
cdr3_nt: TGTGCCAGCGCCCCACGGCGGGACACAGATACGCAGTATTTT

clone_size: NA
d_call: TRBD2
j_call: TRBJ2-7
v_call: TRBV20-1
cdr3_aa: CSARDPLAGGSYEQYF
cdr3_nt: TGCAGTGCTAGAGATCCACTAGCGGGAGGATCCTACGAGCAGTACTTC

clone_size: many
d_call: TRBD1
j_call: TRBJ2-7
v_call: TRBV28
cdr3_aa: CASRSRRDRGYEQYF
cdr3_nt: TGTGCCAGCAGATCGCGACGGGACAGGGGTTACGAGCAGTACTTC

clone_size: many
d_call: TRBD2
j_call: TRBJ2-5
v_call: TRBV6-1
cdr3_aa: CASSDVAGVQETQYF
cdr3_nt: TGTGCCAGCAGTGATGTAGCGGGGGTCCAAGAGACCCAGTACTTC

clone_size: few
d_call: TRBD1
j_call: TRBJ1-5
v_call: TRBV29-1
cdr3_aa: CSVLLGQTNQPQHF
cdr3_nt: TGCAGCGTTTTATTGGGACAGACTAATCAGCCCCAGCATTTT

clone_size: NA
d_call: NA
j_call: TRBJ1-1
v_call: TRBV20-1
cdr3_aa: CSVRFPSEAFF
cdr3_nt: TGCAGTGTACGATTCCCGTCCGAAGCTTTCTTT

clone_size: NA
d_call: NA
j_call: TRBJ1-5
v_call: TRBV7-9
cdr3_aa: CASSLTTGLDRYQPQHF
cdr3_nt: TGTGCCAGCAGCCTTACGACGGGGTTGGATCGCTACCAGCCCCAGCATTTT

clone_size: NA
d_call: NA
j_call: TRBJ1-3
v_call: TRBV2
cdr3_aa: CASSGGSGNTIYF
cdr3_nt: TGTGCCAGCAGTGGGGGGTCTGGAAACACCATATATTTT

clone_size: many
d_call: NA
j_call: TRBJ2-5
v_call: TRBV7-3
cdr3_aa: CASSRNREETQYF
cdr3_nt: TGTGCCAGCAGCAGAAACAGAGAAGAGACCCAGTACTTC

clone_size: few
d_call: NA
j_call: TRBJ2-4
v_call: TRBV6-1
cdr3_aa: CASTSGGFGKNIQYF
cdr3_nt: TGTGCCAGTACAAGCGGAGGGTTTGGCAAAAACATTCAGTACTTC

clone_size: many
d_call: TRBD1
j_call: TRBJ2-5
v_call: TRBV7-9
cdr3_aa: CASRADRGGGETQYF
cdr3_nt: TGTGCCAGCAGAGCTGACAGGGGGGGAGGAGAGACCCAGTACTTC

clone_size: many
d_call: NA
j_call: TRBJ2-7
v_call: TRBV14
cdr3_aa: CASSQDAVYEQYF
cdr3_nt: TGTGCCAGCAGCCAAGATGCGGTCTACGAGCAGTACTTC

clone_size: many
d_call: TRBD1
j_call: TRBJ1-2
v_call: TRBV7-2
cdr3_aa: CASSPRTGGRGYTF
cdr3_nt: TGTGCCAGCAGCCCCCGGACAGGGGGCCGTGGCTACACCTTC

clone_size: NA
d_call: NA
j_call: TRBJ2-7
v_call: TRBV3-1
cdr3_aa: CASSQVQGPYEQYF
cdr3_nt: TGTGCCAGCAGCCAAGTCCAGGGGCCCTACGAGCAGTACTTC